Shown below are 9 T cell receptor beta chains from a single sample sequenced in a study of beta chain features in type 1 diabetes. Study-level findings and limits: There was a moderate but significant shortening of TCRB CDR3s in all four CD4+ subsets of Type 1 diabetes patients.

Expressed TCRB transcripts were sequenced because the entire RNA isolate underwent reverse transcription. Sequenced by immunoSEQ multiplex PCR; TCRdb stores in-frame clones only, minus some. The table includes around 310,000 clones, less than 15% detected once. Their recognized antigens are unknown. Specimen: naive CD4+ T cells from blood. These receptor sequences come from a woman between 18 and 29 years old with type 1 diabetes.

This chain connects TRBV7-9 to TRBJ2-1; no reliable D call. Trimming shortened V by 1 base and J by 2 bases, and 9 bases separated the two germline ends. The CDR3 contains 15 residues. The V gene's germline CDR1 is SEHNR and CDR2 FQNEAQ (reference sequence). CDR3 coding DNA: TGTGCCAGCAGCTTAGGGCATGCACCCTACAATGAGCAGTTCTTC. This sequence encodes CASSLGHAPYNEQFF.

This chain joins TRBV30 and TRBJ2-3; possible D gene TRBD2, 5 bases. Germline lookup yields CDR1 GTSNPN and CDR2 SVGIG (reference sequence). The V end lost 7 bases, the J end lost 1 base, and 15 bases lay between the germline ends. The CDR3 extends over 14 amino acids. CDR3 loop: CASNGERGTDTQYF. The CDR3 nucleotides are TGTGCCTCGAACGGGGAAAGAGGCACAGATACGCAGTATTTT.

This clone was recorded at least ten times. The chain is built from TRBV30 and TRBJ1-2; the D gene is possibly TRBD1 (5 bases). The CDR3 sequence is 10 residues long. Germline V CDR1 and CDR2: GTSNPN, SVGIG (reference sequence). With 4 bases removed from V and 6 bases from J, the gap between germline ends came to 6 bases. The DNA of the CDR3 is TGTGCCTGGAACAGGAATGGCTACACCTTC. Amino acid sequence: CAWNRNGYTF.

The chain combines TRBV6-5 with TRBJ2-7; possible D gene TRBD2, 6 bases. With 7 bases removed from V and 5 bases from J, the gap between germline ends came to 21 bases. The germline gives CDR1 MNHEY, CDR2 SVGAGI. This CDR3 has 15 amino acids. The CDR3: CASTPRGAGWDEQYF. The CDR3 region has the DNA TGTGCCAGCACCCCCAGAGGGGCGGGATGGGACGAGCAGTACTTC.

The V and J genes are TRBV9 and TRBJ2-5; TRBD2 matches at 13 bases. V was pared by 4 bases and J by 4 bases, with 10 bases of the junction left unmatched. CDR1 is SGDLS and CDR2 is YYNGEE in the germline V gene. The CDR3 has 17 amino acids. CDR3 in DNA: TGTGCCAGCAGCTTCACATGGACTAGCGGGAGCCTAGAGACCCAGTACTTC. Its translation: CASSFTWTSGSLETQYF.

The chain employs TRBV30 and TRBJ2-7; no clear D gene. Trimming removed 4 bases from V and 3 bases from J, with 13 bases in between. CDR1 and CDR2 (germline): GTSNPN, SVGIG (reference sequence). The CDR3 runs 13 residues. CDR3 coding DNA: TGTGCCTGGACTTCTACAGCTTACTACGAGCAGTACTTC. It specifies CAWTSTAYYEQYF.

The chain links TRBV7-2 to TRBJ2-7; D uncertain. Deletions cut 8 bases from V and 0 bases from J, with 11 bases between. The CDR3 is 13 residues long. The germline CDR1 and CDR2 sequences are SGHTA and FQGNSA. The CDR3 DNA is TGTGCCAGCCGCGGTCCAAGCTCCTACGAGCAGTACGTC. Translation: CASRGPSSYEQYV.

The CDR3 reads CASGTPGGGDTQYF. The CDR3 DNA reads as TGTGCCAGCGGAACTCCAGGGGGCGGGGATACGCAGTATTTT. This chain uses TRBV28 with TRBJ2-3; 8 nucleotides agree with TRBD1. The CDR3 sequence is 14 residues long. Germline trimming cut 8 bases from V and 6 bases from J; bases unmatched to any gene: 10. The germline V gene encodes CDR1 MDHEN and CDR2 SYDVKM.

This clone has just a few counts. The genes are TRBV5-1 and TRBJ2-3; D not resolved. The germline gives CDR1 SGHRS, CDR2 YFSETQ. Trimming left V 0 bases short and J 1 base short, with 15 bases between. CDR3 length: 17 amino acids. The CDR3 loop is CASSLVGAPEGTDTQYF. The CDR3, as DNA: TGCGCCAGCAGCTTGGTGGGCGCTCCGGAAGGCACAGATACGCAGTATTTT.